This T cell receptor beta chain was identified in a study of T cell clonotyping in hematopoietic cell transplantation. Sequenced by immunoSEQ multiplex PCR; TCRdb stores in-frame clones only, minus some. The data show approximately 17,000 clones, 71% seen once. CDR3 length: 12 residues. The V gene lost 0 bases and the J gene lost 0 bases, with 2 bases spanning the gap. CDR1 GTSNPN and CDR2 SVGIG come from the germline V gene (reference sequence). The clonotype comes from a woman aged 55-70 years in good health. Some clones in this sample may be carry-over from other donors' samples. V gene TRBV30 combines with J gene TRBJ1-1; D unresolved. The material sequenced was peripheral blood mononuclear cells. The CDR3 DNA sequence: TGTGCCTGGAGTGTGGTGAACACTGAAGCTTTCTTT. Protein product: CAWSVVNTEAFF.